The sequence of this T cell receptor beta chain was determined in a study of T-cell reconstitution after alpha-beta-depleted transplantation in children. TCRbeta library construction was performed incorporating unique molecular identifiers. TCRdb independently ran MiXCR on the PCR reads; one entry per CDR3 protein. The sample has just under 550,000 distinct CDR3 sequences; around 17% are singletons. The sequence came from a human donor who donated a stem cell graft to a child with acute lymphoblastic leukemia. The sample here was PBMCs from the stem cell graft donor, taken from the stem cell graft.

In nucleotides, the CDR3 is TGTGCCAGTACTACACGCAGGGAATCCAACTATGGCTACACCTTC. Its translation is CASTTRRESNYGYTF. V usage is TRBV19 and J usage is TRBJ1-2; D is perhaps TRBD1 (5 bases). This CDR3 is built from 15 residues. Trimming shortened V by 7 bases and J by 2 bases, and 17 bases separated the two germline ends. Germline V gene data show CDR1 as LNHDA and CDR2 as SQIVND (reference sequence).